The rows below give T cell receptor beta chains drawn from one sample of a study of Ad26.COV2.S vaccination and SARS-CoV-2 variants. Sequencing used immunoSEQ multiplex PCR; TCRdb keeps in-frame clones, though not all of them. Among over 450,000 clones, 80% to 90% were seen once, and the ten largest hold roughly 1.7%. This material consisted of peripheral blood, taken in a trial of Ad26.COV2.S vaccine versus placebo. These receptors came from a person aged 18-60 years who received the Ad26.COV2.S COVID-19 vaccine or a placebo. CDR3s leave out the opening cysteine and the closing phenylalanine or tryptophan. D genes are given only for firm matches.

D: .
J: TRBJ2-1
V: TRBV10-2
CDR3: ASSNTWQLNEQF

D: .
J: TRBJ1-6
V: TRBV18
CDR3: ASSNRLLGGTANSPLH

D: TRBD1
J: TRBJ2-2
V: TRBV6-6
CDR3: ASSFAGQGPSGELF

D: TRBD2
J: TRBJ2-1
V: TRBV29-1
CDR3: SVESSGRAYEQF

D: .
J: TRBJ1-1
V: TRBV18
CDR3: ASSPEVRNTEAF

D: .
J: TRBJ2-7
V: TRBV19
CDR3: ASSIGGHTYEQY

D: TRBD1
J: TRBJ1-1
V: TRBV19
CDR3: ASSGVVRQGNTEAF

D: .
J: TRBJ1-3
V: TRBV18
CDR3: ASSHVPRDNTIY

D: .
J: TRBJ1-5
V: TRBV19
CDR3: ASSISGDNQPQH

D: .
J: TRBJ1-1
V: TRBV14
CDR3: ASSQPGMNTEAF

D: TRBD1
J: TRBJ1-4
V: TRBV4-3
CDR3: ASSQWTGPEKLF

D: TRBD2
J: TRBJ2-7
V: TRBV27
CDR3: ASSPLAEGGNSYEQY

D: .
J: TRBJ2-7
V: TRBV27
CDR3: ASSSQPGTSTYEQY

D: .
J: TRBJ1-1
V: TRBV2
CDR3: ASSESVLGMGRVAF

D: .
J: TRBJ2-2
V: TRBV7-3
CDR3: ASSLTDVPGELF

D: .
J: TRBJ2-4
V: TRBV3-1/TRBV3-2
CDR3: ASSHLLWPKNIQY

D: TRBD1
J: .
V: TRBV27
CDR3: ASSLLPGQGTYEQY

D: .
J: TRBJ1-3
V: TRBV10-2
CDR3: ASSDAYGNTIY

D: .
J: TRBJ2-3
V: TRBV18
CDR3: ASSPPRAGVTDTQY

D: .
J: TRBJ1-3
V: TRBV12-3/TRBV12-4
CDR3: ASTRASGNTIY

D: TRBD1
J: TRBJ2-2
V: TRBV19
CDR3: ASSKWGQGALTGELF

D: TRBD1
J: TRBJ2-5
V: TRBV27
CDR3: ASSPFGTGQETQY

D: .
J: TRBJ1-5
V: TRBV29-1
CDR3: SVIGGRPDRPQH

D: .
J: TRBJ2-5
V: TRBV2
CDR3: ASSDPLGKAQY

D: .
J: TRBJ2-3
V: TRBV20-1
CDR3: SASLRDAFFPDTQY

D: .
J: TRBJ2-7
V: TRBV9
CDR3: ASSEASDGYEQY

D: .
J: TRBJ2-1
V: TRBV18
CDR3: ASSRTGLHNEQF